The clone carrying this T cell receptor (beta chain) has only one observation. The data are from a study of blood T cell repertoires in COVID-19. Study-wide context: Acute-phase and convalescent COVID-19 samples originated in the United States, Italy and Spain. T cells, B-cell-depleted T cells, or PBMCs provided the cDNA or gDNA that served as material.

V lost 11 bases and J 2 bases, leaving 15 bases between the germline ends. This CDR3 contains 14 residues. Germline CDR1 LNHDA, CDR2 SQIVND (reference sequence). Authors' processing steps: For nucleated cells, counts were estimated from reference gene primer amplification. Using immunoSEQ multiplex PCR, the repertoire was profiled, and TCRdb retains in-frame clones only, with some absent. D and trimming come from the DNA, and the V and J calls and clone size come from that table. This table holds 250,000 to 300,000 clones, 88% found once. Sequenced material: peripheral blood. This rearrangement joins TRBV19 to TRBJ2-2; possibly TRBD1 for D (6 bases). The sequence was obtained from a woman aged 30 to 39 with acute or convalescent COVID-19. CDR3 in amino acids: CAGKPGHNTGELFF. CDR3 nucleotide sequence: TGTGCCGGTAAACCGGGACACAACACCGGGGAGCTGTTTTTT.